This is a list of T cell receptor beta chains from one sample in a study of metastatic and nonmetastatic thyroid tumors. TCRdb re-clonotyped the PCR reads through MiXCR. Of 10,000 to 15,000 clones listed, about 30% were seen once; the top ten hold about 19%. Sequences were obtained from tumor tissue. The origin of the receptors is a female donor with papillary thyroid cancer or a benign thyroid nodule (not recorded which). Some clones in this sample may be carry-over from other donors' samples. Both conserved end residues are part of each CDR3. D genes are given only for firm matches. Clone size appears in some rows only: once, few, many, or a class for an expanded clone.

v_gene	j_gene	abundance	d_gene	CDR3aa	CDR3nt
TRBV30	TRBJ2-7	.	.	CAGLWTHSYEQYF	TGTGCCGGCTTGTGGACTCACTCCTACGAGCAGTACTTC
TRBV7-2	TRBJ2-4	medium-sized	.	CASSLVAGSSQNIQYF	TGTGCCAGCAGCTTAGTGGCAGGGTCTAGCCAAAACATTCAGTACTTC
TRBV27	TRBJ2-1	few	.	CASSSGGQSNEQFF	TGTGCCAGCAGTTCGGGGGGACAGTCAAATGAGCAGTTCTTC
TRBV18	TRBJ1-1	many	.	CASSPTVMMGGSEAFF	TGTGCCAGCTCACCTACTGTAATGATGGGGGGCTCTGAAGCTTTCTTT
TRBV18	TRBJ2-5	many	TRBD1	CASSPPDRGETQYF	TGTGCCAGCTCACCTCCGGACAGGGGGGAGACCCAGTACTTC
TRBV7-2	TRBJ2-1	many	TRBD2	CASSLASGMGNEQFF	TGTGCCAGCAGCTTAGCTAGCGGGATGGGGAATGAGCAGTTCTTC
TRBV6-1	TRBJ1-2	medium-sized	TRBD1	CASSPGTEKNYGYTF	TGTGCCAGCAGCCCCGGGACAGAAAAAAACTATGGCTACACCTTC
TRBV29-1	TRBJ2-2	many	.	CSVADGNTGELFF	TGCAGCGTTGCGGACGGGAACACCGGGGAGCTGTTTTTT
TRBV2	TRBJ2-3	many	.	CASSDWRAGDTQYF	TGTGCCAGCAGTGACTGGAGGGCAGGCGATACGCAGTATTTT
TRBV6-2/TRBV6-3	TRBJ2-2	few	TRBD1	CASSYPRTGGTGELFF	TGTGCCAGCAGTTACCCTCGGACAGGGGGAACCGGGGAGCTGTTTTTT
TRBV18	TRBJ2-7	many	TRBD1	CASSHAGTGGEQYF	TGTGCCAGCTCACATGCCGGGACAGGGGGGGAGCAGTACTTC
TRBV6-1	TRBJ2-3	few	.	CASSEATTQYF	TGTGCCAGCAGTGAAGCAACGACGCAGTATTTT
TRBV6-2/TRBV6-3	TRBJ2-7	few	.	CASSDGEAFEQYF	TGTGCCAGCAGCGACGGTGAGGCTTTCGAGCAGTACTTC
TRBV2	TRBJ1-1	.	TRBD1	CASTWDSMNTEAFF	TGTGCCAGCACCTGGGACAGCATGAACACTGAAGCTTTCTTT
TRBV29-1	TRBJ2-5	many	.	CSVPGGLAQETQYF	TGCAGCGTGCCTGGAGGGTTGGCCCAAGAGACCCAGTACTTC
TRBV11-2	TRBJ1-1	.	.	CASSSSGTSYNTEAFF	TGTGCCAGCAGCTCCTCAGGGACTTCGTATAACACTGAAGCTTTCTTT
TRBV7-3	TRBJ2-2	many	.	CASSSGPRGGELFF	TGTGCCAGCAGCTCGGGACCACGGGGCGGGGAGCTGTTTTTT
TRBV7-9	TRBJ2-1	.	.	CASSLAGESEQFF	TGTGCCAGCAGCTTGGCGGGCGAGAGTGAGCAGTTCTTC
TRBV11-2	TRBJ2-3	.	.	CASSLGQVSTDTQYF	TGTGCCAGCAGCTTAGGCCAGGTTAGCACAGATACGCAGTATTTT
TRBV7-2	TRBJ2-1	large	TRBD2	CASSPWTSSHEQFF	TGTGCCAGCAGCCCTTGGACTAGCAGCCATGAGCAGTTCTTC
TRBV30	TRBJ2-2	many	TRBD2	CAWSGGNSGRGTTGELFF	TGTGCCTGGAGTGGAGGAAATAGCGGGAGGGGAACCACCGGGGAGCTGTTTTTT
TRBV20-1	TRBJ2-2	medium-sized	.	CSARDNTGELFF	TGCAGTGCTAGAGATAACACCGGGGAGCTGTTTTTT
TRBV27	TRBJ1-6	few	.	CASSPGTSNSPLHF	TGTGCCAGCAGTCCTGGGACCTCCAATTCACCCCTCCACTTT
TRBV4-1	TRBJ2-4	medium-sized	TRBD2	CASSQIGDYKNIQYF	TGCGCCAGCAGCCAAATTGGGGACTACAAAAACATTCAGTACTTC
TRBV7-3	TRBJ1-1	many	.	CASSRTLNTEAFF	TGTGCCAGCAGCCGGACCCTGAACACTGAAGCTTTCTTT
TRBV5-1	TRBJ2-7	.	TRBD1	CASSLDGTGGIRDEQYF	TGCGCCAGCAGCTTGGATGGTACAGGGGGGATACGGGACGAGCAGTACTTC
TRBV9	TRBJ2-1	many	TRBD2	CASSVEPGGGRSSYNEQFF	TGTGCCAGCAGCGTAGAACCCGGGGGGGGTAGGAGCTCCTACAATGAGCAGTTCTTC
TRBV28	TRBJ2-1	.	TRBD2	CASTRLAANEQFF	TGTGCCAGCACCCGACTAGCGGCTAATGAGCAGTTCTTC
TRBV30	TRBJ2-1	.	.	CAWSEAILLQGEQFF	TGTGCCTGGAGTGAGGCTATACTATTACAGGGTGAGCAGTTCTTC
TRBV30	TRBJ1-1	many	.	CAWALKANTEAFF	TGTGCCTGGGCCTTAAAAGCGAACACTGAAGCTTTCTTT
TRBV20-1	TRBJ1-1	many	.	CSATGNTEAFF	TGCAGTGCAACCGGGAACACTGAAGCTTTCTTT
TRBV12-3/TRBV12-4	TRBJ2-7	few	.	CASSFPGAYEQYF	TGTGCCAGCAGTTTCCCAGGGGCCTACGAGCAGTACTTC
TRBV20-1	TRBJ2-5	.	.	CSAQRGKETQYF	TGCAGTGCCCAACGGGGCAAAGAGACCCAGTACTTC
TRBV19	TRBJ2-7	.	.	CASTSTGSSYEQYF	TGTGCCAGTACCTCCACGGGGAGCTCCTACGAGCAGTACTTC
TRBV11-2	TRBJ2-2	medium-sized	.	CASSPATGQDGELFF	TGTGCCAGCAGCCCGGCAACTGGCCAAGACGGGGAGCTGTTTTTT
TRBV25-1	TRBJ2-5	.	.	CASSGPGQLETQYF	TGTGCCAGCAGTGGACCGGGACAACTAGAGACCCAGTACTTC
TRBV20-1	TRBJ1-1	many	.	CSVVSILNTEAFF	TGCAGTGTAGTGTCAATACTAAACACTGAAGCTTTCTTT
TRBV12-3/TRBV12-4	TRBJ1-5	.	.	CASSLGVQPYSNQPQHF	TGTGCCAGCAGTTTAGGGGTACAACCTTATAGCAATCAGCCCCAGCATTTT
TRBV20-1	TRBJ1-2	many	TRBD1	CSAQRGTGEGYTF	TGCAGTGCTCAACGCGGGACAGGGGAAGGCTACACCTTC
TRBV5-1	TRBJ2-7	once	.	CASSLVRDGPYEQYF	TGCGCCAGCAGCTTGGTTAGGGACGGACCCTACGAGCAGTACTTC
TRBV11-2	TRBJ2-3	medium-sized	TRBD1	CASSKETGVLAYTQYF	TGTGCCAGCAGCAAGGAAACAGGGGTGTTAGCATATACGCAGTATTTT
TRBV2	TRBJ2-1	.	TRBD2	CASSDSGRSSYNEQFF	TGTGCCAGCAGTGATAGCGGGAGGAGCTCCTACAATGAGCAGTTCTTC
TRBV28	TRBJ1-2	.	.	CASSGANYGYTF	TGTGCCAGCAGTGGCGCTAACTATGGCTACACCTTC
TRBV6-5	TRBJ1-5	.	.	CASSDSQGQPQHF	TGTGCCAGCAGTGACTCGCAGGGACAGCCCCAGCATTTT
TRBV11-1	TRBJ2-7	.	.	CASSPTNSYEQYF	TGTGCCAGCAGCCCGACTAACTCCTACGAGCAGTACTTC
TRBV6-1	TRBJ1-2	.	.	CASSGGWGKDSYGYTF	TGTGCCAGCAGTGGGGGGTGGGGGAAGGATAGCTATGGCTACACCTTC
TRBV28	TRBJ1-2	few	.	CASSPSPGLSYGYTF	TGTGCCAGCAGTCCTAGTCCGGGTCTTAGCTATGGCTACACCTTC
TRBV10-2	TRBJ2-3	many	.	CASSEPVVGRGTDTQYF	TGCGCCAGCAGTGAGCCCGTGGTAGGCAGGGGAACAGATACGCAGTATTTT
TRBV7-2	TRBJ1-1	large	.	CASSITQWVLNTEAFF	TGTGCCAGCAGCATCACCCAGTGGGTACTGAACACTGAAGCTTTCTTT
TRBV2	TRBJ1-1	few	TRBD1	CASSGLWDRGRRTEAFF	TGTGCCAGCAGTGGTTTGTGGGACAGGGGGCGAAGAACTGAAGCTTTCTTT
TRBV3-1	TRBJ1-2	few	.	CASSPRGPRGDGYTF	TGTGCCAGCAGCCCCAGGGGACCGCGGGGGGATGGCTACACCTTC
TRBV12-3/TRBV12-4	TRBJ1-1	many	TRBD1	CASSRQGENTEAFF	TGTGCCAGCAGTAGACAGGGGGAGAACACTGAAGCTTTCTTT